This entry concerns a single TCR beta chain. Participant-given clinical history determined each cohort assignment. TCRdb's copy holds only in-frame clones and misses some; the assay was immunoSEQ multiplex PCR. The table lists fewer than 350,000 clones, around 87% of them singletons. The sample originates from a study of blood T cell repertoires in COVID-19. Study at large: The study drew acute and convalescent COVID-19 samples from the United States, Italy and Spain.

V lost 3 bases to trimming and J lost 0 bases; unmatched junction nucleotides: 13. This CDR3 spans 19 amino acids. Material for sequencing was PBMCs or T cells enriched from blood (not recorded which). The sequence came from a woman aged 18-29 years with acute COVID-19. The chain has TRBV23-1 and TRBJ1-5; 8 bases agree with TRBD1. TRBV23-1 is noted as an ORF with a role that remains uncertain. The DNA for the CDR3 is TGCGCCAGCAGTCATGGTGCGGGACAGGTTCTTAATAGCAATCAGCCCCAGCATTTT. Translation: CASSHGAGQVLNSNQPQHF.